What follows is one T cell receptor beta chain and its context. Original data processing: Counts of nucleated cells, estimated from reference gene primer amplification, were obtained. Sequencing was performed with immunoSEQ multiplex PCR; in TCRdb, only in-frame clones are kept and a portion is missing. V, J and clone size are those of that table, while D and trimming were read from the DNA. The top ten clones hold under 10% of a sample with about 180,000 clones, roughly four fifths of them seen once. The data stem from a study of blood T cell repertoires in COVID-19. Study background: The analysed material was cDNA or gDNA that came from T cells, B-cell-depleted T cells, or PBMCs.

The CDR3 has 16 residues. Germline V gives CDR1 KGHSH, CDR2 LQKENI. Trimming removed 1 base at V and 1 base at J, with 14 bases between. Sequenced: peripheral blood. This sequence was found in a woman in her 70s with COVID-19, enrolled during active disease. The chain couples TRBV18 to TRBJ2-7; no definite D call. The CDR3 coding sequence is TGTGCCAGCTCACCACTAAAAACAGCCCTATCCTACGAGCAGTACTTC. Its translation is CASSPLKTALSYEQYF. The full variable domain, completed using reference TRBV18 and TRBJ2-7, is NAGVMQNPRHLVRRRGQEARLRCSPMKGHSHVYWYRQLPEEGLKFMVYLQKENIIDESGMPKERFSAEFPKEGPSILRIQQVVRGDSAAYFCASSPLKTALSYEQYFGPGTRLTVT.